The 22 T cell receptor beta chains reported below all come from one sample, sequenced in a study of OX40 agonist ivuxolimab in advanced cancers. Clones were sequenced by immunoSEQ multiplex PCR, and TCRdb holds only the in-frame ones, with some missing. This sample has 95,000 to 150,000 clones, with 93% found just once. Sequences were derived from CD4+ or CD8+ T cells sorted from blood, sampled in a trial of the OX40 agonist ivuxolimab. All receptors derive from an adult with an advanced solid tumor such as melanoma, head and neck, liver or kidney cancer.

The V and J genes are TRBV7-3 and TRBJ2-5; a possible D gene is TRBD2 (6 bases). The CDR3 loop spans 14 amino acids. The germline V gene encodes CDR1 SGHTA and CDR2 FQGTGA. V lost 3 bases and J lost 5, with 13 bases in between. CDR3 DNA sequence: TGTGCCAGCAGCTTCTCTTCAAGCGGGGAGACCCAGTACTTC. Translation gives CASSFSSSGETQYF.

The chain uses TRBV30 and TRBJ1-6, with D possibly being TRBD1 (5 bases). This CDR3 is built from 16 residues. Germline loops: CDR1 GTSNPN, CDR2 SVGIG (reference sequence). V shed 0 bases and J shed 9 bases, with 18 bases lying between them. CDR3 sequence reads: CAWSVRGDFQTSPLHF. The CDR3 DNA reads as TGTGCCTGGAGTGTACGAGGGGACTTCCAAACTTCACCCCTCCACTTT.

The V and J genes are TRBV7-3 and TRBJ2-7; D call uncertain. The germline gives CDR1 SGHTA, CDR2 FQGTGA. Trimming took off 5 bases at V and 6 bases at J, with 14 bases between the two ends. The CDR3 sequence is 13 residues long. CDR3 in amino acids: CASSRAKGREQYF. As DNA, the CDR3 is TGTGCCAGCAGCCGCGCCAAGGGCCGCGAGCAGTACTTC.

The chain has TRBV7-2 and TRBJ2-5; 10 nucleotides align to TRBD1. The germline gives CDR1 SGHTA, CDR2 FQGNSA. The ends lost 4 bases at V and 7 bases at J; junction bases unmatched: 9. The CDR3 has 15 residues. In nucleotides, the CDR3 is TGTGCCAGCAGCTCCAACTTAGGACAGGGGGTGACCCAGTACTTC. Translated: CASSSNLGQGVTQYF. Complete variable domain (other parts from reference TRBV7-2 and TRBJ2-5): GAGVSQSPSNKVTEKGKDVELRCDPISGHTALYWYRQSLGQGLEFLIYFQGNSAPDKSGLPSDRFSAERTGGSVSTLTIQRTQQEDSAVYLCASSSNLGQGVTQYFGPGTRLLVL.

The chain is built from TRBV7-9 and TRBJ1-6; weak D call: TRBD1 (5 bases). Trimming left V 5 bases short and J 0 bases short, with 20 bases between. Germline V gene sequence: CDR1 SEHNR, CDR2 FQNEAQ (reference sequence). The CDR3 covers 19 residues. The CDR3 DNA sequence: TGTGCCAGCAGCCCTCACGTGGGGTACGGGGGCTCCTATAATTCACCCCTCCACTTT. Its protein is CASSPHVGYGGSYNSPLHF.

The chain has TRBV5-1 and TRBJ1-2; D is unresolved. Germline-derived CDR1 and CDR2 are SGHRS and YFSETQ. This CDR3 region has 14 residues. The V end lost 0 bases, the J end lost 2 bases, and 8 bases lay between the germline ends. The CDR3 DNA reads TGCGCCAGCAGCTTGGTCCCAGAAAACTATGGCTACACCTTC. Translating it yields CASSLVPENYGYTF.

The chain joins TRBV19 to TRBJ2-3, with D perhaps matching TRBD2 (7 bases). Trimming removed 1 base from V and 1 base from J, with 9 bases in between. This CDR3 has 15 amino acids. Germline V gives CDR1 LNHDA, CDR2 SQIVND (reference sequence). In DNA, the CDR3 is TGTGCCAGTAGTATAGGCGGGGGCCGCACAGATACGCAGTATTTT. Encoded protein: CASSIGGGRTDTQYF.

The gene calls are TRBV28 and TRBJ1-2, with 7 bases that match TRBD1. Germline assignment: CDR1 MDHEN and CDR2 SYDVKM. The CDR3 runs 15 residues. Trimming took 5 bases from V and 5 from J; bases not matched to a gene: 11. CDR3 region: CASSMSLGQPYGYTF. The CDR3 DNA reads TGTGCCAGCAGTATGAGCCTGGGACAGCCGTATGGCTACACCTTC.

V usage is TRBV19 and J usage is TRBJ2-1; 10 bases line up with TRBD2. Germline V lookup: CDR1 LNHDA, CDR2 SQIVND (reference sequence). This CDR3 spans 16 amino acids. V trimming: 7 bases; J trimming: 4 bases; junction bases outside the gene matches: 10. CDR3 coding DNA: TGTGCCAGTATTGACTTAGCGGGAGGCCGGTACAATGAGCAGTTCTTC. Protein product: CASIDLAGGRYNEQFF.

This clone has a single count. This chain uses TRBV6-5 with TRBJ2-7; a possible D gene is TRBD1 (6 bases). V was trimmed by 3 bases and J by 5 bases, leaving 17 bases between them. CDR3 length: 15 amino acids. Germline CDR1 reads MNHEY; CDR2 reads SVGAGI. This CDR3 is CASSYDGQGKNEQYF. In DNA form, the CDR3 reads TGTGCCAGCAGTTATGACGGGCAGGGGAAAAACGAGCAGTACTTC.

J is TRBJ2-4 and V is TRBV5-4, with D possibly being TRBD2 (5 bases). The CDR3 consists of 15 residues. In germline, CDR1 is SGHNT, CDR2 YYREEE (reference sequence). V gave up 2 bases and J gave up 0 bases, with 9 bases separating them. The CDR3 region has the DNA TGTGCCAGCAGCTTCGGGGAGCCAGCCAAAAACATTCAGTACTTC. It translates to CASSFGEPAKNIQYF.

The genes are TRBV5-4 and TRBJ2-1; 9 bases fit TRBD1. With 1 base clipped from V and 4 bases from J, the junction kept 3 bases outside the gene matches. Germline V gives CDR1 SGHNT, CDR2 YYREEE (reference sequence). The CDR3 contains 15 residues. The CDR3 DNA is TGTGCCAGCAGCTTGCGGGACAGGGATTACAATGAGCAGTTCTTC. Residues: CASSLRDRDYNEQFF.

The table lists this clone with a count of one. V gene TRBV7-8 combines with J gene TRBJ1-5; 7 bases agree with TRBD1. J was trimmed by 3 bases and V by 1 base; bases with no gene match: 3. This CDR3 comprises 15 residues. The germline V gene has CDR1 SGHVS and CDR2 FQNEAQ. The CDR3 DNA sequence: TGTGCCAGCAGCTTAGATGGACAGGCCAATCAGCCCCAGCATTTT. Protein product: CASSLDGQANQPQHF.

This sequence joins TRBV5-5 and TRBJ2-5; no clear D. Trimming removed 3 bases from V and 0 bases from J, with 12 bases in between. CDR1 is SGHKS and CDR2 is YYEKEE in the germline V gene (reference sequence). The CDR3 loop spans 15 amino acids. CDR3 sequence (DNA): TGTGCCAGCAGCTCGACTCCCACGTACCAAGAGACCCAGTACTTC. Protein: CASSSTPTYQETQYF.

CDR3 sequence reads: CASSLVYRTRDYGYTF. CDR3 nucleotides: TGTGCCAGCAGCTTAGTTTACAGGACAAGAGACTATGGCTACACCTTC. This chain links TRBV11-2 with TRBJ1-2; D possibly corresponds to TRBD1 (5 bases). The CDR3 runs to 16 residues. The V end lost 1 base, the J end lost 3 bases, and 15 bases lay between the germline ends. CDR1 is SGHAT, CDR2 FQNNGV, per germline.

CDR3 sequence (DNA): TGTGCCAGCAGTCCATACAATGAGCAGTTCTTC. Its translation is CASSPYNEQFF. The J gene is TRBJ2-1, the V gene TRBV28; D unresolved. V was trimmed by 5 bases and J by 4 bases, leaving 3 bases between them. In germline, CDR1 is MDHEN, CDR2 SYDVKM. This CDR3 region has 11 residues.

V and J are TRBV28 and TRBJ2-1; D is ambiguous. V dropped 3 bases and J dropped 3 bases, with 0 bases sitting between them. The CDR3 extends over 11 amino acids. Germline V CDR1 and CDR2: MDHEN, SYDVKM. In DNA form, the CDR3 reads TGTGCCAGCAGTTTCTACAATGAGCAGTTCTTC. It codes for CASSFYNEQFF.

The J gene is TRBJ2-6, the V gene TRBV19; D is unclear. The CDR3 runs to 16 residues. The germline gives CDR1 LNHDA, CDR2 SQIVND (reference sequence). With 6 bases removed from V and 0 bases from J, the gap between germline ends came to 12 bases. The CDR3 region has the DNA TGTGCCAGTAGCCTGGATACCATCTCTGGGGCCAACGTCCTGACTTTC. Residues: CASSLDTISGANVLTF.

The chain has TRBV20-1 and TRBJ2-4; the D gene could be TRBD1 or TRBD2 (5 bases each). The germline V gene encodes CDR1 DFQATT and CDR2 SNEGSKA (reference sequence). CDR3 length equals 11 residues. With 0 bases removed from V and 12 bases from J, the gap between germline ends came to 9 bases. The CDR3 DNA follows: TGCAGTGCTAGAGATGGGGGTCGTCAGTACTTC. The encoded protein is CSARDGGRQYF.

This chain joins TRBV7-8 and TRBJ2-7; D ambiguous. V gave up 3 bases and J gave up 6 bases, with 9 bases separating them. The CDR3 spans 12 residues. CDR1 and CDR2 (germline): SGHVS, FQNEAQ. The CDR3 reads CASSLRRAEQYF. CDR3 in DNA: TGTGCCAGCAGCTTGAGGCGAGCCGAGCAGTACTTC.

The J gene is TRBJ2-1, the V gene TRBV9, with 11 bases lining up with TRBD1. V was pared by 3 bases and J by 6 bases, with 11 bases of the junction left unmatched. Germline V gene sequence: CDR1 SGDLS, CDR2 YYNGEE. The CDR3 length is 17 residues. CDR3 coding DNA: TGTGCCAGCAGCGGGGGACAGGGGGATTTTAGGAGCAATGAGCAGTTCTTC. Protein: CASSGGQGDFRSNEQFF. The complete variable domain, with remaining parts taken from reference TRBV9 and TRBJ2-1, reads DSGVTQTPKHLITATGQRVTLRCSPRSGDLSVYWYQQSLDQGLQFLIQYYNGEERAKGNILERFSAQQFPDLHSELNLSSLELGDSALYFCASSGGQGDFRSNEQFFGPGTRLTVL.

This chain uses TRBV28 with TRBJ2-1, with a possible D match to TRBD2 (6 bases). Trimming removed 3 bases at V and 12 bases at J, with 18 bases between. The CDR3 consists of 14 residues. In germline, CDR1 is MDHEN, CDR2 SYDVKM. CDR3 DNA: TGTGCCAGCAGTTTTTTCGGGAGCCGGTCTCCGCAGTTCTTC. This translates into CASSFFGSRSPQFF.